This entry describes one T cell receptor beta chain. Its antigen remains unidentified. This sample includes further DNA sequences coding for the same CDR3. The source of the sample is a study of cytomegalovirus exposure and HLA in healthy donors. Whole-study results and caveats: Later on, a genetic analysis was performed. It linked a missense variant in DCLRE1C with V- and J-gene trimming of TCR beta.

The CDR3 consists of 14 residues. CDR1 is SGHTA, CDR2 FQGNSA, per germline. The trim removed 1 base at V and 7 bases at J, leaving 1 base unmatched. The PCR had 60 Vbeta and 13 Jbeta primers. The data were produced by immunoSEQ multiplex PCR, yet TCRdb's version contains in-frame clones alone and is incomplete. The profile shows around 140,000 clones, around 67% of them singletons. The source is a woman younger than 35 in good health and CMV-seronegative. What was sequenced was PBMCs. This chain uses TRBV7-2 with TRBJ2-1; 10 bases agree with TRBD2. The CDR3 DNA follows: TGTGCCAGCAGCTTAGTGACTAGCGGGAATGAGCAGTTCTTC. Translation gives CASSLVTSGNEQFF.